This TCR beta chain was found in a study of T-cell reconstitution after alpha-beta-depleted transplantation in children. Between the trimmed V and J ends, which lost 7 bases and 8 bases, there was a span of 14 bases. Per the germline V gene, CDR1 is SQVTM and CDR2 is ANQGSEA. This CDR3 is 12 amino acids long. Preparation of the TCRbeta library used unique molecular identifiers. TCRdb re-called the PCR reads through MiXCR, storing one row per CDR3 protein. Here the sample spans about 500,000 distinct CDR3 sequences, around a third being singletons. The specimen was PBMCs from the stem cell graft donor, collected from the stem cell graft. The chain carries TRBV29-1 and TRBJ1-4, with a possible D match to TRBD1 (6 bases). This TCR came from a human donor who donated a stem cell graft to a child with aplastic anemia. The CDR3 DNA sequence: TGCAGCGCCAGGGGAGCGGCGGAAAAACTGTTTTTT. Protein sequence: CSARGAAEKLFF.